This TCR beta chain was recorded in a study of regulatory T cells in long-lasting Graves disease. Study-wide results and limits: Favored gene segments in persistent disease were TRBV28, TRBJ1-2 and TRBJ2-5.

Through Arm-PCR of CDR3 regions and iRepertoire HTBI primers, TCR beta libraries were built. A single record per CDR3 protein comes from TCRdb applying MiXCR to the multiplex PCR reads. This sample has about 240,000 distinct CDR3 sequences, with about 19% found just once. This CDR3 is built from 18 residues. The V gene end was trimmed by 6 bases and the J gene end by 5 bases; junction bases not matched to a gene: 16. The time point is: newly diagnosed GD, antithyroid drugs for less than 3 months. Making the TCR library involved RNA that had been extracted from PBMCs. On this clonotype itself: Antigen: not known. A clone one base away is much larger, so this may be a read error.

This sample comprised peripheral blood mononuclear cells (PBMCs), obtained at new diagnosis, from a patient treated with antithyroid drugs. This TCR was recovered from a female donor with Graves disease. The chain carries TRBV12-3 or TRBV12-4 and TRBJ2-7, with 13 bases lining up with TRBD2. CDR3 nucleotide sequence: TGTGCCAGCAGCCCGCGGACTAGCGGGGGAGAAACCCGCCACGAGCAGTACTTC. Translating it yields CASSPRTSGGETRHEQYF.